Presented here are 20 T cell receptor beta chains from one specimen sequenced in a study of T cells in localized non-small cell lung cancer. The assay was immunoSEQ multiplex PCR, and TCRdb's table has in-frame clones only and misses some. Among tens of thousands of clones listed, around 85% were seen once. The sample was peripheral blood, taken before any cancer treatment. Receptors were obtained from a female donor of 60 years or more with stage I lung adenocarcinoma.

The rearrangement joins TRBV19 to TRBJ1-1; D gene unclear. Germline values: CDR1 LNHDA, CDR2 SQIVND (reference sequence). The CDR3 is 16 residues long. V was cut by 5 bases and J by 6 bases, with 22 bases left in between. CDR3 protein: CASSPSQLSVSAEAFF. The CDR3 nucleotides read TGTGCCAGTAGTCCATCCCAGCTCTCGGTATCAGCTGAAGCTTTCTTT.

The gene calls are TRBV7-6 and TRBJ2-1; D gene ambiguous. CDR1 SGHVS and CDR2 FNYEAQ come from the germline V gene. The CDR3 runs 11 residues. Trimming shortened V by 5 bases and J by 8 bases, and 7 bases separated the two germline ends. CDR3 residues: CASSHRDEQFF. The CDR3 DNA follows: TGTGCCAGCAGCCATCGTGATGAGCAGTTCTTC.

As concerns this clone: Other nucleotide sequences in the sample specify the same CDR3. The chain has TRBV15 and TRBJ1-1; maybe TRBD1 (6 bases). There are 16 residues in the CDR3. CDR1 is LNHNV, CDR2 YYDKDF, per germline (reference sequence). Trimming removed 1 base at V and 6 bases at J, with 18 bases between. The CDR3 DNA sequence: TGTGCCACCAGCAGAGCCCGAACAGGGCCCGGGTCTGAAGCTTTCTTT. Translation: CATSRARTGPGSEAFF. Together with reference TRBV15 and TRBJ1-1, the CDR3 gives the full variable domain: DAMVIQNPRYQVTQFGKPVTLSCSQTLNHNVMYWYQQKSSQAPKLLFHYYDKDFNNEADTPDNFQSRRPNTSFCFLDIRSPGLGDTAMYLCATSRARTGPGSEAFFGQGTRLTVV.

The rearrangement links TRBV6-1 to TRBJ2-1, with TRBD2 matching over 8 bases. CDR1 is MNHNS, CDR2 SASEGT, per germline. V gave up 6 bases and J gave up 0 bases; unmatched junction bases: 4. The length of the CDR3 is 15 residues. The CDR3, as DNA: TGTGCCAGCAGCATCAGCGGGAGCTCCTACAATGAGCAGTTCTTC. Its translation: CASSISGSSYNEQFF.

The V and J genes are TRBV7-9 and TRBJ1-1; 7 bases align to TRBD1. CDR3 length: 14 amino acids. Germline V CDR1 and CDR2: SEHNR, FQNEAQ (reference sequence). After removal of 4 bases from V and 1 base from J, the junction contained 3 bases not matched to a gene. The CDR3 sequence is CASSYDRANTEAFF. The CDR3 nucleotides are TGTGCCAGCAGCTACGACAGGGCGAACACTGAAGCTTTCTTT.

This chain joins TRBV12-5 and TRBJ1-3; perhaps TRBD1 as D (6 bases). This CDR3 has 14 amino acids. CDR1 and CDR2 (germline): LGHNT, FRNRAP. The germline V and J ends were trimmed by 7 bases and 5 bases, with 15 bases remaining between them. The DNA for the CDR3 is TGTGCTAGTGCCAACCGGGACAATCGAAACACCATATATTTT. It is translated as CASANRDNRNTIYF.

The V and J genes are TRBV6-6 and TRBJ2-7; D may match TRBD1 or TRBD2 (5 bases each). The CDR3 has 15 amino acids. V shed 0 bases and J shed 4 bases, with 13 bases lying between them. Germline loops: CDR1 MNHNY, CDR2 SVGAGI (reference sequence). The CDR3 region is CASSYSRGVEYEQYF. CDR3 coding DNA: TGTGCCAGCAGTTACTCGAGAGGGGTGGAATACGAGCAGTACTTC.

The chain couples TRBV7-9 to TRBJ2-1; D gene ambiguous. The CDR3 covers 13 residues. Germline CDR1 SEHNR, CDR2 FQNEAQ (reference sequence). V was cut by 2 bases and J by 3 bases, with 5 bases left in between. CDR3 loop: CASSLNNYNEQFF. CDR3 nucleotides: TGTGCCAGCAGCTTAAACAACTACAATGAGCAGTTCTTC.

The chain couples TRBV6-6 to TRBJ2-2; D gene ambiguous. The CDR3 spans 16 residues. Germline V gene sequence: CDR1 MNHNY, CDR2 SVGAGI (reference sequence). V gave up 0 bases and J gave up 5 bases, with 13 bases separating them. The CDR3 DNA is TGTGCCAGCAGTTACTCTGTAGGACGGCCAACCGGGGAGCTGTTTTTT. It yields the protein CASSYSVGRPTGELFF.

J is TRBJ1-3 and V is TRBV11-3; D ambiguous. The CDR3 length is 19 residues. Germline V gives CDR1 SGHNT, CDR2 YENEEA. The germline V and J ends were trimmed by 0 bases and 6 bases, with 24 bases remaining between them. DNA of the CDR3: TGTGCCAGCAGCTTAGATCATATTTTAACTCGGGATCTGGAAAACACCATATATTTT. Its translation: CASSLDHILTRDLENTIYF.

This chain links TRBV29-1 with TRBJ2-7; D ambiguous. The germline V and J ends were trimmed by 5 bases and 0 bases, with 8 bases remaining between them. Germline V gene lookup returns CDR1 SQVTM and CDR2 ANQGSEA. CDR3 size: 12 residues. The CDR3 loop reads CSVSSPSYEQYF. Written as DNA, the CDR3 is TGCAGCGTTAGCAGTCCCTCCTACGAGCAGTACTTC.

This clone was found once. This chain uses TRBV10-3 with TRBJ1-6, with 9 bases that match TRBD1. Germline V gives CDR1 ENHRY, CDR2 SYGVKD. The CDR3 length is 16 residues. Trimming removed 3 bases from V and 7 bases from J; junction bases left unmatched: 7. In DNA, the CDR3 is TGTGCCATCAGTGAAGCCCAGACAGGGGGGAATTCACCCCTCCACTTT. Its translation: CAISEAQTGGNSPLHF.

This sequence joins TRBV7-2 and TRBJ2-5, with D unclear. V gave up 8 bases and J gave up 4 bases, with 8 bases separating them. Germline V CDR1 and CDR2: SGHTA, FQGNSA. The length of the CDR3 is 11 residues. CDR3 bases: TGTGCCAGCGGGTCGCGAGAGACCCAGTACTTC. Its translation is CASGSRETQYF.

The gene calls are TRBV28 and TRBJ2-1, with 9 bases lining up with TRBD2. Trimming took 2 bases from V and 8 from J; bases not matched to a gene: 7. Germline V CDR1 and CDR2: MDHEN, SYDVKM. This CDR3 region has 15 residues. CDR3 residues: CASSLRGSGRHEQFF. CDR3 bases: TGTGCCAGCAGTTTAAGAGGTAGCGGGAGACATGAGCAGTTCTTC.

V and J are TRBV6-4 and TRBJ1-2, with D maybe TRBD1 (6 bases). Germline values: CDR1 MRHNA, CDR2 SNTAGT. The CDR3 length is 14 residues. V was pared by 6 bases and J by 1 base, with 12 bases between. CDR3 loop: CASREDSYNYGYTF. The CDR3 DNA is TGTGCCAGCAGAGAGGACAGCTATAACTATGGCTACACCTTC.

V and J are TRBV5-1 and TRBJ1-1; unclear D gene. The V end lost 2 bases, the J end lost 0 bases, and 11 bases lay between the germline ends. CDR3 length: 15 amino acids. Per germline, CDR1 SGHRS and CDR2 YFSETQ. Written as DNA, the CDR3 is TGCGCCAGCAGCTTTTCAGGCGGGATGAACACTGAAGCTTTCTTT. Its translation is CASSFSGGMNTEAFF.

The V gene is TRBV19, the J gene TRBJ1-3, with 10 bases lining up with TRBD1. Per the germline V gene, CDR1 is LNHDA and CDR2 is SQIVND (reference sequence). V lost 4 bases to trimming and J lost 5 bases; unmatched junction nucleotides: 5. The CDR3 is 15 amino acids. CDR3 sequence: CASSTGTGVRNTIYF. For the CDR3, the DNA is TGTGCCAGTAGTACCGGGACAGGGGTACGAAACACCATATATTTT.

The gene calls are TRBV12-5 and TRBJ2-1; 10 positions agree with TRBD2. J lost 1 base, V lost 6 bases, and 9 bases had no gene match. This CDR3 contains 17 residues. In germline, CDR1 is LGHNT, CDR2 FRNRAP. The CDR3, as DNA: TGTGCTAGTGGACAAACCTCTAGCGGGAGTTCCTACAATGAGCAGTTCTTC. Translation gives CASGQTSSGSSYNEQFF. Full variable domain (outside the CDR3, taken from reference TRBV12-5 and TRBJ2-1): DARVTQTPRHKVTEMGQEVTMRCQPILGHNTVFWYRQTMMQGLELLAYFRNRAPLDDSGMPKDRFSAEMPDATLATLKIQPSEPRDSAVYFCASGQTSSGSSYNEQFFGPGTRLTVL.

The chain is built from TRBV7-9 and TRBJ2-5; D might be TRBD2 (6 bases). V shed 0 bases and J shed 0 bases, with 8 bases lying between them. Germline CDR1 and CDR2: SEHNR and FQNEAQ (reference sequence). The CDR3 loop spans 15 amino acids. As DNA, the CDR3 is TGTGCCAGCAGCTTAGCTAGCGGCAACCAAGAGACCCAGTACTTC. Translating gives CASSLASGNQETQYF.

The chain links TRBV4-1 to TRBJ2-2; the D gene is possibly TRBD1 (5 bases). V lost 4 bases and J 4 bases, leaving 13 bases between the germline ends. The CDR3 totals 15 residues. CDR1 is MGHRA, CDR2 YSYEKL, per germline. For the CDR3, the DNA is TGCGCCAGCAGCCGGCAGGGTGTCTCCACCGGGGAGCTGTTTTTT. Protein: CASSRQGVSTGELFF.